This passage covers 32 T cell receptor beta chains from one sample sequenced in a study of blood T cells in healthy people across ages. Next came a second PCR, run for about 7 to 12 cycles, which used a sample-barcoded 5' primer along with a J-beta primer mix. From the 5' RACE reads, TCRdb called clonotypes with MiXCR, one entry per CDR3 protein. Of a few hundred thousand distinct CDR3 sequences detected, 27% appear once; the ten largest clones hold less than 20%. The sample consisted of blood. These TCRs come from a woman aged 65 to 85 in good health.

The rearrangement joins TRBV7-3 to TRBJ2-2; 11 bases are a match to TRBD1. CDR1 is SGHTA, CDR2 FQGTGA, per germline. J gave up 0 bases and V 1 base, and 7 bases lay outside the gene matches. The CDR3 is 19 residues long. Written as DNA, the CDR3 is TGTGCCAGCAGCTTAAGAGGGACAGGGGGAAACGCGAACACCGGGGAGCTGTTTTTT. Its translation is CASSLRGTGGNANTGELFF.

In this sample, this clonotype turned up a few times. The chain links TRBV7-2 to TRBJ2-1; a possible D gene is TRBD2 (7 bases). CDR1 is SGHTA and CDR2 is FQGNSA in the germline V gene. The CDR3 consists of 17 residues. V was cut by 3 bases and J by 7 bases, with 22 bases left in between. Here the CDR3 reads CASSFEGVGGGRNEQFF. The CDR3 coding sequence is TGTGCCAGCAGCTTCGAGGGGGTGGGCGGGGGTCGTAATGAGCAGTTCTTC.

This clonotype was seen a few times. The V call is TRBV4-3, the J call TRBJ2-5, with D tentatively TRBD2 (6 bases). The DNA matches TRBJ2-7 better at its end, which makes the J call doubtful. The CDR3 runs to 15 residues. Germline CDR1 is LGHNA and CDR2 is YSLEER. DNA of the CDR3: TGCGCCAGCAGCCCGGACTATCAGTCCTTCTACGAGCAGTACTTC. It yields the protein CASSPDYQSFYEQYF.

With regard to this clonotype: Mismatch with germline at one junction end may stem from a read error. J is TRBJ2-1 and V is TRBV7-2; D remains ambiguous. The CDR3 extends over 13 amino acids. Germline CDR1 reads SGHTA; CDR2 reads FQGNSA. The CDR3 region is CASSPLGPNGQFF. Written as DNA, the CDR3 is TGTGCCAGCAGCCCCCTAGGCCCCAATGGGCAGTTCTTC.

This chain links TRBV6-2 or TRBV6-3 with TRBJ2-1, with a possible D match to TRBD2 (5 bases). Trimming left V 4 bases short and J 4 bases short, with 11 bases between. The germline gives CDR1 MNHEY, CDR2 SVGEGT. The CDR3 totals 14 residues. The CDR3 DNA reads TGTGCCAGCAGTTCCCTCGAGGGTTACAATGAGCAGTTCTTC. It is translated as CASSSLEGYNEQFF.

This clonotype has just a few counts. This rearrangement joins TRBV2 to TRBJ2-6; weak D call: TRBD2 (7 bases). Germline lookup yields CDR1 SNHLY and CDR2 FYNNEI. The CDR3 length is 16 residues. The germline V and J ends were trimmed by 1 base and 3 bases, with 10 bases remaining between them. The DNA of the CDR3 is TGTGCCAGCAGTGAAGAGGGGGGGAGTGGGGCCAACGTCCTGACTTTC. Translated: CASSEEGGSGANVLTF.

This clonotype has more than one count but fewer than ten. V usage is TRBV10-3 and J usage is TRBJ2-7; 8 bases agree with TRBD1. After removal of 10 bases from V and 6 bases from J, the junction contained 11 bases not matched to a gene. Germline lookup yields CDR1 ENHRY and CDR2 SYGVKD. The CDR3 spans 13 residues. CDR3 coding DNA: TGTGCCACCGGGGACAGGCCAGGGGTCGAGCAGTACTTC. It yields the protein CATGDRPGVEQYF.

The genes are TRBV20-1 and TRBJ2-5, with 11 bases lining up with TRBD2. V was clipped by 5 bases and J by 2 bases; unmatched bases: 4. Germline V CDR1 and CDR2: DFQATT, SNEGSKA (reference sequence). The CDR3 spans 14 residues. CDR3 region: CSASLAGGQETQYF. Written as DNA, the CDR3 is TGCAGTGCTTCGTTAGCGGGAGGGCAAGAGACCCAGTACTTC.

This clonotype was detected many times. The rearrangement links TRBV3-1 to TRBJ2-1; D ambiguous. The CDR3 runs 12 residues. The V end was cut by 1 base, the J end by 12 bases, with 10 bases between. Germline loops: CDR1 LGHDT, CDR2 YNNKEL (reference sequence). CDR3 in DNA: TGTGCCAGCAGCCAAGTTTCCTCGGGGCAGTTCTTC. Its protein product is CASSQVSSGQFF.

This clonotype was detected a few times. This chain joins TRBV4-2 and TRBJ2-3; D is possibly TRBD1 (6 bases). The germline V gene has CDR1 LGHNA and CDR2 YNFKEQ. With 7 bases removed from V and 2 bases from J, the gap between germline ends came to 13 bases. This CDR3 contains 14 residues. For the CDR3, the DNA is TGTGCCAGCACCTCTGACAGGAACACAGATACGCAGTATTTT. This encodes CASTSDRNTDTQYF.

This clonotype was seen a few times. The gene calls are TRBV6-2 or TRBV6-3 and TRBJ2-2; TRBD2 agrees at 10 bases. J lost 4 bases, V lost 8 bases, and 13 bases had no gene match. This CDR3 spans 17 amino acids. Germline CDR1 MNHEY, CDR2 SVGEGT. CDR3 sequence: CASGVKRGGLRTGELFF. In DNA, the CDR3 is TGTGCCAGCGGAGTAAAGCGGGGGGGCCTGCGCACCGGGGAGCTGTTTTTT.

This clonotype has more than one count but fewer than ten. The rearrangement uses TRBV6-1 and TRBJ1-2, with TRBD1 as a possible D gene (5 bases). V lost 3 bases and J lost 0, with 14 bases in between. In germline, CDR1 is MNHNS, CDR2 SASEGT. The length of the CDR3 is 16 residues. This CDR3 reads CASSDRGDRTNYGYTF. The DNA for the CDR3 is TGTGCCAGCAGTGATCGAGGGGACCGCACTAACTATGGCTACACCTTC.

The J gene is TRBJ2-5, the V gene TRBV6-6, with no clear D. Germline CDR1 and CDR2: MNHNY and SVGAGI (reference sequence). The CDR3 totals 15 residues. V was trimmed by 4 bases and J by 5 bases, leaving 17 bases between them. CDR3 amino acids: CASSSGRTLMETQYF. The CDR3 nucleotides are TGTGCCAGCAGTTCAGGACGGACCCTGATGGAGACCCAGTACTTC.

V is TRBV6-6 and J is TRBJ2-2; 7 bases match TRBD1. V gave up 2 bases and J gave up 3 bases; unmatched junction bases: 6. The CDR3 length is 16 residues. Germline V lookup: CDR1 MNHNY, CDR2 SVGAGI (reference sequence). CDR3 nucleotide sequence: TGTGCCAGCAGTTACATGGGCAGGGGGTACACCGGGGAGCTGTTTTTT. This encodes CASSYMGRGYTGELFF.

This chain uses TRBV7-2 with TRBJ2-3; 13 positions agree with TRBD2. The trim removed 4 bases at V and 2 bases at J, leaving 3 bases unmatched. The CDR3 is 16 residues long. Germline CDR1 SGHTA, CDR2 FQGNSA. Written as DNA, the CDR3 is TGTGCCAGCAGCTCGGGACTAGCGGGAAACACAGATACGCAGTATTTT. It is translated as CASSSGLAGNTDTQYF.

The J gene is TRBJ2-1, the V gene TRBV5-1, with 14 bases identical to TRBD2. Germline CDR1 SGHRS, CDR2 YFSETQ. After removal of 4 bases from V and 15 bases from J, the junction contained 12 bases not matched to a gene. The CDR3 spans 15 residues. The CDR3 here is CASSRMTSGGAVGFF. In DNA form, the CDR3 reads TGCGCCAGCAGCCGAATGACTAGCGGGGGGGCGGTCGGGTTCTTC. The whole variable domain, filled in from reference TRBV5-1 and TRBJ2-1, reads KAGVTQTPRYLIKTRGQQVTLSCSPISGHRSVSWYQQTPGQGLQFLFEYFSETQRNKGNFPGRFSGRQFSNSRSEMNVSTLELGDSALYLCASSRMTSGGAVGFFGPGTRLTVL.

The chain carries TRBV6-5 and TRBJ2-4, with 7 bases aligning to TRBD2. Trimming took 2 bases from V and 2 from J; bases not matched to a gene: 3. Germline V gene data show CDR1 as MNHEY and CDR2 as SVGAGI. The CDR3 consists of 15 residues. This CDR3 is CASSYGGGTKNIQYF. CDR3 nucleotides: TGTGCCAGCAGTTACGGGGGGGGTACCAAAAACATTCAGTACTTC.

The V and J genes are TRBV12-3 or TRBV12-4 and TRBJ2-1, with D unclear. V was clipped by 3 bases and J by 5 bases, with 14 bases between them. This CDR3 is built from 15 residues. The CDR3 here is CASSFSLVAHNEQFF. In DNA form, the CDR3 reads TGTGCCAGCAGTTTCTCGCTAGTGGCCCACAATGAGCAGTTCTTC.

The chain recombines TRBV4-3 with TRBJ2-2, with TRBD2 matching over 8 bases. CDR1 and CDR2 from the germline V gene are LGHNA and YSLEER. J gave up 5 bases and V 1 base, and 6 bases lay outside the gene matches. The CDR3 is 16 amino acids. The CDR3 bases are TGCGCCAGCAGCCAAGGAACCGGGGGGGCGACCGGGGAGCTGTTTTTT. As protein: CASSQGTGGATGELFF.

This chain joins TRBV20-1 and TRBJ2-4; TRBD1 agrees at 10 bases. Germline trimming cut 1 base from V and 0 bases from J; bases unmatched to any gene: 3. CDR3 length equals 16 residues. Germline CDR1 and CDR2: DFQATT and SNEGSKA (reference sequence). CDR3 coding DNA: TGCAGTGCTAGAGGGACAGGGGGATTAGCCAAAAACATTCAGTACTTC. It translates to CSARGTGGLAKNIQYF.

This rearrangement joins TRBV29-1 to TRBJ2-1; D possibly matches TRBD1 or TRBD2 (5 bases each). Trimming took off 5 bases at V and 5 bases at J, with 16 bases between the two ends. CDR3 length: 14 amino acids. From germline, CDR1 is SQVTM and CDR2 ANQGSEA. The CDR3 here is CSVRLKGTDNEQFF. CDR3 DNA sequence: TGCAGCGTTCGCCTTAAAGGGACGGACAATGAGCAGTTCTTC.

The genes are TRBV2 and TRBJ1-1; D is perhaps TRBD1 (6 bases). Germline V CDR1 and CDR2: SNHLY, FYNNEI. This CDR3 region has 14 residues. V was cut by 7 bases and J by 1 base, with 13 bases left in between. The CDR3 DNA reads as TGTGCCAGCAATCGGGACACCGGGAACACTGAAGCTTTCTTT. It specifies CASNRDTGNTEAFF.

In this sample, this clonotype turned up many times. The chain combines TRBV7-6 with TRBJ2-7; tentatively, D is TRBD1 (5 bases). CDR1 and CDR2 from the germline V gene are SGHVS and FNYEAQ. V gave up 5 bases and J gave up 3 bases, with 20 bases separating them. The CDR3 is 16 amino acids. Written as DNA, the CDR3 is TGTGCCAGCAGCCCTAAAAGGGGTGCAGGGAACTACGAGCAGTACTTC. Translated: CASSPKRGAGNYEQYF.

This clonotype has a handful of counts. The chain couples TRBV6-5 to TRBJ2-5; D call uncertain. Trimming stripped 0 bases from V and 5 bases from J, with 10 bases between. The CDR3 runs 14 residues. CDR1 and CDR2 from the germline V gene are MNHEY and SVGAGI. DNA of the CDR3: TGTGCCAGCAGTTACTCGACTTGGCAGGAGACCCAGTACTTC. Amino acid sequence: CASSYSTWQETQYF.

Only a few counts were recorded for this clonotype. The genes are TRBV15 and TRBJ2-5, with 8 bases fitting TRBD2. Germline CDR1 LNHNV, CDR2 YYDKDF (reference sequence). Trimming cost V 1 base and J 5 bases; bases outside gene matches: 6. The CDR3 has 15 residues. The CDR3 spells CATSRGGLARETQYF. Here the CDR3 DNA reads TGTGCCACCAGCAGAGGAGGACTAGCCAGGGAGACCCAGTACTTC. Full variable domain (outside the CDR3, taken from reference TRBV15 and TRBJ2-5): DAMVIQNPRYQVTQFGKPVTLSCSQTLNHNVMYWYQQKSSQAPKLLFHYYDKDFNNEADTPDNFQSRRPNTSFCFLDIRSPGLGDTAMYLCATSRGGLARETQYFGPGTRLLVL.

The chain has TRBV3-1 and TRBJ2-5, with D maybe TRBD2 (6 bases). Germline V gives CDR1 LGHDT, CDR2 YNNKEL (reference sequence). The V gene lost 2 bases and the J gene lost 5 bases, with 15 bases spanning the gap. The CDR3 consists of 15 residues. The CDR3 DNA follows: TGTGCCAGCAGCCAAAGAAGGGTCGGGGGTGAGACCCAGTACTTC. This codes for CASSQRRVGGETQYF.

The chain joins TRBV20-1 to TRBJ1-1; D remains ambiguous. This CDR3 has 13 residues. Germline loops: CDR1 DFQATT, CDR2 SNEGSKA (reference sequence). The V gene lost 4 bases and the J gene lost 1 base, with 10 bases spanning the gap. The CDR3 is CSANRQPNTEAFF. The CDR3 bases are TGCAGTGCTAATCGGCAACCGAACACTGAAGCTTTCTTT.

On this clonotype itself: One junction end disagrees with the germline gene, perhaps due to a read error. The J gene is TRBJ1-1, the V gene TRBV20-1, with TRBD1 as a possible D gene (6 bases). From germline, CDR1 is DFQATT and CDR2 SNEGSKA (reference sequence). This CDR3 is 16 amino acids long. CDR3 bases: TGCAGTGCTAGAGATCTCGGCTCAACGGGGGGCACTGGAGCTTTCTTT. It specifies CSARDLGSTGGTGAFF.

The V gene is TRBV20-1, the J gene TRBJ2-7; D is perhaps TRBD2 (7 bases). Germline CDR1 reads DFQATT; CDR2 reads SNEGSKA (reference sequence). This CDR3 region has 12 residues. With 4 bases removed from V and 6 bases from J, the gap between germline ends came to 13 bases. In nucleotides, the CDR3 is TGCAGTGCTACTAAGAGGGGGGGCGAGCAGTACTTC. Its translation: CSATKRGGEQYF.

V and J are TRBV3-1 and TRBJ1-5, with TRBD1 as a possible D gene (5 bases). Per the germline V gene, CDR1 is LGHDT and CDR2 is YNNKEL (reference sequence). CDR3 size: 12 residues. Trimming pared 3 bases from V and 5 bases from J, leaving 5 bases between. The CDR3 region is CASSQGDQPQHF. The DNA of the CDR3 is TGTGCCAGCAGCCAGGGGGATCAGCCCCAGCATTTT.

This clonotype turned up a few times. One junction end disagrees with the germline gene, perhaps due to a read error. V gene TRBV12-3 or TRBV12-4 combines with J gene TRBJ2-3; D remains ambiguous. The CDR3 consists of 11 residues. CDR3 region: CASSITDTQCF. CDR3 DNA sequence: TGTGCCAGCAGCATCACAGATACGCAGTGTTTT.

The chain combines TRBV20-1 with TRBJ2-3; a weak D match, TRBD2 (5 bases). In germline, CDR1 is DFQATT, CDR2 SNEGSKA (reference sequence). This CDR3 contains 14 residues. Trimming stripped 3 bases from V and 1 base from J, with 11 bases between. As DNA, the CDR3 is TGCAGTGCTAGCGGGGTTGGGGGCACAGATACGCAGTATTTT. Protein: CSASGVGGTDTQYF.